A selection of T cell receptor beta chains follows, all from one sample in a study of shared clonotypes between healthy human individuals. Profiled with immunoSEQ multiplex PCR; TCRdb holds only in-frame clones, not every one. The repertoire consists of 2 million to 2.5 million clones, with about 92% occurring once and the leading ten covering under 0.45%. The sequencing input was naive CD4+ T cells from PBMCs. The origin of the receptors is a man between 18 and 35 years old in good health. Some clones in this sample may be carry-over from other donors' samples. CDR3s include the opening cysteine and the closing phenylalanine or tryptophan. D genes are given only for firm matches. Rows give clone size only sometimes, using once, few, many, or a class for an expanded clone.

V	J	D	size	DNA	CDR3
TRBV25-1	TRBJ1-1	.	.	TGTGCCAGCTCTTCCGGGTCTAAGAACACTGAAGCTTTCTTT	CASSSGSKNTEAFF
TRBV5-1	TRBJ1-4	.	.	TGCGCCAGCAGCTTGGAGTTGTCCGCTCCAACTAATGAAAAACTGTTTTTT	CASSLELSAPTNEKLFF
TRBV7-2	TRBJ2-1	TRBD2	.	TGTGCCAGCAGCTTAGCGAAGTTGCGGGAGGGCCGAACCTCCTACAATGAGCAGTTCTTC	CASSLAKLREGRTSYNEQFF
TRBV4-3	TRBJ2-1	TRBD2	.	TGCGCCAGCAGCCAAGTAAGCGGGAGGGCCTCTCTTGAGCAGTTCTTC	CASSQVSGRASLEQFF
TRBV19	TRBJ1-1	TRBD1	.	TGTGCCAGTAGTCAGGGGGGCAGCGGCACTGAAGCTTTCTTT	CASSQGGSGTEAFF
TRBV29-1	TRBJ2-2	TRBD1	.	TGCAGCGTTGGGGGGACAGGGCTGAACACCGGGGAGCTGTTTTTT	CSVGGTGLNTGELFF
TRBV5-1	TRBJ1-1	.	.	TGCGCCAGCAGCGACCCCGGGACTTCCAACACTGAAGCTTTCTTT	CASSDPGTSNTEAFF
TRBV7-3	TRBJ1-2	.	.	TGTGCCAGCAGCTTGGACGGGAGATATGGCTACACCTTC	CASSLDGRYGYTF
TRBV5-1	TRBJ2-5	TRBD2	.	TGCGCCAGCAGCTTGGAGGCCGGGAGGACCGGAGAGACCCAGTACTTC	CASSLEAGRTGETQYF
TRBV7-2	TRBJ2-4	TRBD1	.	TGTGCCAGCAGCTTAGTTCTCACAGGGGTATTCGGTGGCATTCAGTACTTC	CASSLVLTGVFGGIQYF
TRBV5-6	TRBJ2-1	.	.	TGTGCCAGCAGCTTGGCAGGGGTTGGCTCCTACAATGAGCAGTTCTTC	CASSLAGVGSYNEQFF
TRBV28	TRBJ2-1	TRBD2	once	TGTGCCAGCAGACTAAGCGGGAGGCTATACAATGAGCAGTTCTTC	CASRLSGRLYNEQFF
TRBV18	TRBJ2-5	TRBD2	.	TGTGCCAGCTCACCACCGGAGTCTAGCGGCCAACGGGAGACCCAGTACTTC	CASSPPESSGQRETQYF
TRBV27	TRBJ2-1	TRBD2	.	TGTGCCAGCAGTTTGTCAACCGGGACTAGCGGGAGGGCCTACAATGAGCAGTTCTTC	CASSLSTGTSGRAYNEQFF
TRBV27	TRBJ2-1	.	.	TGTGCCAGCAGTTTATTTATCAGCGGAAGCTCCTACAATGAGCAGTTCTTC	CASSLFISGSSYNEQFF
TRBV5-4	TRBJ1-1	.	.	TGTGCCAGCAGCCGGACGATGGGCGGGAACACTGAAGCTTTCTTT	CASSRTMGGNTEAFF
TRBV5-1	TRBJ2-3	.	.	TGCGCCAGCAGCTATGGGGCGGTCACGACAGATACGCAGTATTTT	CASSYGAVTTDTQYF